The 18 T cell receptor beta chains below come from one sample, sequenced in a study of blood T cell repertoires in COVID-19. Data came from immunoSEQ multiplex PCR; TCRdb stores just in-frame clones and leaves some out. The top ten hold roughly 18% of the sample, which has tens of thousands of clones, about 82% seen once. Material for sequencing was peripheral blood. Source of these receptors: a woman aged 60-75 years with acute or convalescent COVID-19.

The genes are TRBV28 and TRBJ1-2, with TRBD1 matching 7 bases. Trimming took 6 bases from V and 8 from J; bases not matched to a gene: 12. The CDR3 is 14 residues long. Germline CDR1 reads MDHEN; CDR2 reads SYDVKM. The CDR3 reads CASSSDPTGWGYTF. DNA of the CDR3: TGTGCCAGCAGCTCCGACCCGACAGGGTGGGGCTACACCTTC.

The chain links TRBV9 to TRBJ2-1; 8 bases agree with TRBD2. With V trimmed by 4 bases and J by 7 bases, 16 bases remained unmatched. The germline gives CDR1 SGDLS, CDR2 YYNGEE. This CDR3 comprises 17 residues. In DNA form, the CDR3 reads TGTGCCAGCAGCACCCACAGAGTCGCGGGGGGTTGGAATGAGCAGTTCTTC. The encoded protein is CASSTHRVAGGWNEQFF.

The rearrangement uses TRBV10-1 and TRBJ2-2, with 8 bases that match TRBD2. V lost 5 bases and J lost 0; bases outside the gene matches: 2. This CDR3 is built from 15 residues. The germline V gene encodes CDR1 WNHNN and CDR2 SYGVQD (reference sequence). In DNA, the CDR3 is TGCGCCAGCAGTCGGGGGGGGCCGAACACCGGGGAGCTGTTTTTT. Translating gives CASSRGGPNTGELFF.

This clone was observed a single time. The chain uses TRBV2 and TRBJ1-2; D is unclear. The germline V gene encodes CDR1 SNHLY and CDR2 FYNNEI. V lost 9 bases and J lost 8, with 13 bases in between. There are 11 residues in the CDR3. Written as DNA, the CDR3 is TGTGCCAGTTCCCCTTACGGGGGCTACACCTTC. Amino acids: CASSPYGGYTF.

The chain uses TRBV3-1 (or the pseudogene TRBV3-2) and TRBJ1-1; perhaps TRBD1 as D (6 bases). This CDR3 has 14 amino acids. Germline V CDR1 and CDR2: LGHDT, YNNKEL (reference sequence). Deletions cut 1 base from V and 9 bases from J, with 15 bases between. CDR3 DNA: TGTGCCAGCAGCCAAGGGACAGCTATAGCTCAAGCTTTCTTT. Translated, it gives CASSQGTAIAQAFF.

This sequence joins TRBV7-5 and TRBJ1-1; the table calls TRBD1, which could not be checked here. TRBV7-5 counts as a pseudogene. The CDR3 spans 13 residues. CDR3 DNA sequence: TGTGCCAGAAGCTATACAGGTCGGGCTGAAGCTTTCTTT. As protein: CARSYTGRAEAFF.

The table lists this clone with a few counts. Germline and junction disagree at one end, which may indicate a read error. The V gene is TRBV12-3 or TRBV12-4, the J gene TRBJ1-6; no clear D gene. The CDR3 is 12 residues long. The CDR3 DNA sequence: TGTGCCAGCAGTTTAGCGAGTTCTCCGGGAGTGTTT. It translates to CASSLASSPGVF.

This chain links TRBV12-5 with TRBJ1-1, with 7 bases aligning to TRBD1. The germline V gene encodes CDR1 LGHNT and CDR2 FRNRAP. Unmatched junction bases numbered 0, after V lost 1 base and J lost 1 base. The CDR3 contains 14 residues. The CDR3 nucleotides read TGTGCTAGTGGTTTGGGGACAGGGAACACTGAAGCTTTCTTT. This translates into CASGLGTGNTEAFF.

This chain uses TRBV5-1 with TRBJ2-1; D gene uncertain. V dropped 5 bases and J dropped 0 bases, with 9 bases sitting between them. Germline-derived CDR1 and CDR2 are SGHRS and YFSETQ. The CDR3 has 14 residues. CDR3 coding DNA: TGCGCCAGCAGGCCGGAGAGCTCCTACAATGAGCAGTTCTTC. The encoded protein is CASRPESSYNEQFF.

This chain links TRBV29-1 with TRBJ1-1; possible D gene TRBD1, 5 bases. V lost 4 bases and J lost 3, with 9 bases in between. This CDR3 region has 12 residues. Germline CDR1 SQVTM, CDR2 ANQGSEA. DNA of the CDR3: TGCAGCGTTGGGGGCGCGGACACTGAAGCTTTCTTT. Amino acids: CSVGGADTEAFF.

CDR3 residues: CASSYGGGDSNQPQHF. DNA of the CDR3: TGTGCCAGCAGTTACGGGGGGGGTGATAGCAATCAGCCCCAGCATTTT. V usage is TRBV6-6 and J usage is TRBJ1-5; maybe TRBD1 (5 bases). The V gene lost 2 bases and the J gene lost 0 bases, with 11 bases spanning the gap. Germline values: CDR1 MNHNY, CDR2 SVGAGI (reference sequence). This CDR3 has 16 amino acids.

This chain links TRBV6-2 or TRBV6-3 with TRBJ2-1; D is ambiguous. Between the trimmed V and J ends, which lost 4 bases and 5 bases, there was a span of 9 bases. Germline assignment: CDR1 MNHEY and CDR2 SVGEGT. This CDR3 comprises 13 residues. The CDR3 region is CASSSRGDNEQFF. CDR3 DNA: TGTGCCAGCAGTTCCCGCGGAGACAATGAGCAGTTCTTC.

The chain couples TRBV6-5 to TRBJ2-3, with D unresolved. The V gene lost 2 bases and the J gene lost 2 bases, with 14 bases spanning the gap. The CDR3 is 16 residues long. CDR1 and CDR2 from the germline V gene are MNHEY and SVGAGI. CDR3 DNA: TGTGCCAGCAGTTACGAGTCTTGGAGTCCCACAGATACGCAGTATTTT. Its translation: CASSYESWSPTDTQYF.

This clone was recorded only once. V gene TRBV24-1 combines with J gene TRBJ1-2; TRBD1 agrees at 8 bases. CDR3 length: 15 residues. The ends lost 7 bases at V and 2 bases at J; junction bases unmatched: 8. Germline V gives CDR1 KGHDR, CDR2 SFDVKD. CDR3 DNA sequence: TGTGCCACCAGCGAAGGGACAGGCGTAAACTATGGCTACACCTTC. Translation: CATSEGTGVNYGYTF.

This clone appeared once. The J gene is TRBJ2-5, the V gene TRBV3-1 (or the pseudogene TRBV3-2), with 8 bases lining up with TRBD1. CDR1 and CDR2 from the germline V gene are LGHDT and YNNKEL (reference sequence). The CDR3 covers 14 residues. Trimming removed 2 bases from V and 3 bases from J; junction bases left unmatched: 2. The CDR3, as DNA: TGTGCCAGCAGCCAACGGACAGGGAAAGAGACCCAGTACTTC. Translated: CASSQRTGKETQYF.

The chain employs TRBV6-5 and TRBJ2-5; 10 bases align to TRBD2. The CDR3 runs 15 residues. J gave up 2 bases and V 7 bases, and 7 bases lay outside the gene matches. Per the germline V gene, CDR1 is MNHEY and CDR2 is SVGAGI. CDR3 coding DNA: TGTGCCAGCAATAAAGGACTAGCGGTACAAGAGACCCAGTACTTC. Amino acids: CASNKGLAVQETQYF.

V and J are TRBV9 and TRBJ1-1; the match to TRBD1 covers 8 bases. The CDR3 totals 14 residues. Germline V gene data show CDR1 as SGDLS and CDR2 as YYNGEE. V shed 3 bases and J 4 bases; nucleotides not matched to a gene: 5. As DNA, the CDR3 is TGTGCCAGCAGCGCCGACAGGGGTACCACTGAAGCTTTCTTT. Translation: CASSADRGTTEAFF. Full variable domain (remainder filled in from reference TRBV9 and TRBJ1-1): DSGVTQTPKHLITATGQRVTLRCSPRSGDLSVYWYQQSLDQGLQFLIQYYNGEERAKGNILERFSAQQFPDLHSELNLSSLELGDSALYFCASSADRGTTEAFFGQGTRLTVV.

The V call is TRBV18, the J call TRBJ2-5; 8 nucleotides align to TRBD2. The ends lost 5 bases at V and 2 bases at J; junction bases unmatched: 7. There are 15 residues in the CDR3. Germline values: CDR1 KGHSH, CDR2 LQKENI. CDR3 sequence: CASSNGGTRQETQYF. Here the CDR3 DNA reads TGTGCCAGCTCAAACGGCGGGACTAGACAAGAGACCCAGTACTTC.